These T cell receptor beta chains were read from a single sample in a study of tumor and adjacent non-tumor tissue in lung cancer. TCRdb reanalysed the multiplex PCR reads using MiXCR and keeps one entry per CDR3 protein. The sample includes 89,000 or so distinct CDR3 sequences, around three fifths of them seen just once. Sequencing was done on a sample of lung tumor tissue. These receptors originate from an older man with non-small cell lung cancer. The CDR3 runs from the conserved cysteine through the conserved F or W. D genes are given only for firm matches. Size is omitted from some rows. Given values are once, few, many or a class for expanded clones.

D: .; V: TRBV2; J: TRBJ2-3; size: few; CDR3: CASGGVGTDTQYF; DNA: TGTGCCAGCGGAGGGGTGGGTACAGATACGCAGTATTTT
D: TRBD2; V: TRBV5-1; J: TRBJ2-3; size: .; CDR3: CASSLTSGRADAQYF; DNA: TGCGCCAGCAGCTTGACTAGCGGGAGGGCAGATGCGCAGTATTTT
D: .; V: TRBV11-3; J: TRBJ1-1; size: .; CDR3: CASSRSGTNMGTVAFF; DNA: TGTGCCAGCAGCCGCAGCGGGACAAATATGGGCACTGTAGCTTTCTTT
D: .; V: TRBV28; J: TRBJ2-7; size: .; CDR3: CASRSTREQYF; DNA: TGTGCCAGCAGGTCTACTAGGGAGCAGTACTTC
D: .; V: TRBV11-2; J: TRBJ2-5; size: .; CDR3: CASSLGAVFSETQYF; DNA: TGTGCTAGCAGCTTAGGTGCGGTCTTCTCGGAGACCCAGTACTTC
D: .; V: TRBV11-2; J: TRBJ2-7; size: .; CDR3: CANRLAGSSYEQYF; DNA: TGTGCCAACAGGTTAGCAGGGAGCTCCTACGAGCAGTACTTC
D: .; V: TRBV11-2; J: TRBJ2-6; size: medium-sized; CDR3: CASSLGSSGANVLTF; DNA: TGTGCCAGCAGCTTAGGCAGCTCTGGGGCCAACGTCCTGACTTTC
D: TRBD1; V: TRBV6-5; J: TRBJ1-2; size: .; CDR3: CVSSSGMTGRGYTF; DNA: TGTGTCAGCAGCTCCGGAATGACAGGGCGAGGCTACACCTTC
D: TRBD2; V: TRBV11-2; J: TRBJ2-1; size: .; CDR3: CASSKLAGDLNKQLF; DNA: TGTGCCAGCAGCAAACTAGCGGGGGACCTCAATAAGCAGTTATTC
D: .; V: TRBV11-2; J: TRBJ2-3; size: .; CDR3: CANRTKGRTTDTQYF; DNA: TGTGCCAACAGGACTAAGGGTAGAACCACAGATACGCAGTATTTT
D: .; V: TRBV28; J: TRBJ2-3; size: many; CDR3: CASGPPTDTQYF; DNA: TGTGCCAGTGGACCCCCCACAGATACGCAGTATTTT
D: .; V: TRBV2; J: TRBJ1-2; size: .; CDR3: CASKGNGYGYTF; DNA: TGTGCCAGCAAAGGGAACGGCTATGGCTATACCTTC
D: .; V: TRBV4-1; J: TRBJ2-7; size: .; CDR3: CASSLTGGASEEQYF; DNA: TGCGCCAGCAGCCTCACTGGGGGAGCTAGTGAGGAGCAGTACTTC
D: .; V: TRBV6-1; J: TRBJ2-1; size: .; CDR3: CVSSEGWNEQLF; DNA: TGTGTCAGCAGTGAGGGATGGAATGAGCAGCTATTC
D: TRBD1; V: TRBV11-2; J: TRBJ1-3; size: many; CDR3: CASSPNRDRVSGNTIYF; DNA: TGTGCCAGCAGCCCGAACCGGGACAGGGTCTCTGGAAACACCATATATTTT
D: TRBD1; V: TRBV12-3/TRBV12-4; J: TRBJ1-1; size: .; CDR3: CASDRTGSDEAFF; DNA: TGTGCTAGCGACCGGACAGGGAGTGACGAAGCTTTCTTT
D: .; V: TRBV15; J: TRBJ2-6; size: .; CDR3: CATSAGTGTGANVLTF; DNA: TGTGCCACCAGTGCAGGCACGGGGACTGGGGCCAACGTCCTGACTTTC
D: .; V: TRBV28; J: TRBJ1-2; size: many; CDR3: CASRPQRLYGYTF; DNA: TGTGCCAGCAGGCCCCAGAGGCTCTATGGCTACACCTTC
D: .; V: TRBV11-3; J: TRBJ2-5; size: many; CDR3: CASSLDSGSGETQYF; DNA: TGTGCCAGCAGCTTAGATTCAGGGTCGGGGGAGACCCAGTACTTC
D: .; V: TRBV24-1; J: TRBJ2-6; size: few; CDR3: CATSRQEPSGANVLTF; DNA: TGTGCCACCAGTAGACAGGAACCCTCTGGGGCCAACGTCCTGACTTTC
D: .; V: TRBV20-1; J: TRBJ1-5; size: few; CDR3: CSAKPVAQPQHF; DNA: TGCAGTGCTAAGCCTGTCGCTCAGCCCCAGCATTTT
D: .; V: TRBV29-1; J: TRBJ1-4; size: medium-sized; CDR3: CSVEVLPNEKLFF; DNA: TGCAGCGTTGAAGTGCTTCCCAATGAAAAACTGTTTTTT
D: .; V: TRBV7-9; J: TRBJ2-2; size: .; CDR3: CASSPQQNTGELFF; DNA: TGTGCCAGCAGCCCCCAGCAAAACACCGGGGAGCTGTTTTTT
D: .; V: TRBV9; J: TRBJ1-4; size: .; CDR3: CASSVYGGRGEKLFF; DNA: TGTGCCAGCAGCGTATACGGGGGACGGGGAGAAAAACTGTTTTTT
D: .; V: TRBV11-2; J: TRBJ2-4; size: .; CDR3: CVSSPEGAAENIQYF; DNA: TGTGTCAGCAGTCCCGAAGGGGCGGCCGAAAACATTCAGTACTTC
D: .; V: TRBV5-5; J: TRBJ1-2; size: many; CDR3: CASSFILSGESTF; DNA: TGTGCCAGCAGCTTTATCCTTTCGGGGGAGTCCACCTTC